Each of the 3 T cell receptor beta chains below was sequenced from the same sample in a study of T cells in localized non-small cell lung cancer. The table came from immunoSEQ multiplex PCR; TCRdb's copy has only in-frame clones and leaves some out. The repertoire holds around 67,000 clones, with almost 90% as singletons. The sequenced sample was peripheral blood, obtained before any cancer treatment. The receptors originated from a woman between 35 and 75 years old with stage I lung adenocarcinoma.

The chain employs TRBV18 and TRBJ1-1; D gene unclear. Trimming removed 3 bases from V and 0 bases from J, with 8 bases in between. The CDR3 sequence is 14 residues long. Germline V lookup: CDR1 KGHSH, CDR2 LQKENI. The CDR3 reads CASSPGVMNTEAFF. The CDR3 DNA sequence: TGTGCCAGCTCACCTGGCGTAATGAACACTGAAGCTTTCTTT.

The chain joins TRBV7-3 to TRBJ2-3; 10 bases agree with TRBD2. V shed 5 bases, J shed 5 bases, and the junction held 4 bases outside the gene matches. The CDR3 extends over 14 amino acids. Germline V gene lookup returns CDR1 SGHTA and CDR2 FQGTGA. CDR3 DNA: TGTGCCAGCAGCCCAGGACTAGCGGTAGATACGCAGTATTTT. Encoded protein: CASSPGLAVDTQYF.

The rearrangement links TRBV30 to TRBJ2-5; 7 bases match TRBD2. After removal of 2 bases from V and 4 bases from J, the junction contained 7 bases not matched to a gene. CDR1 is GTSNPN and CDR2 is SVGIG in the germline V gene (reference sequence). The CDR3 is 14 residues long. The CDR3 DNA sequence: TGTGCCTGGAGTACTTGGACTAGAGCAGAGACCCAGTACTTC. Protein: CAWSTWTRAETQYF.